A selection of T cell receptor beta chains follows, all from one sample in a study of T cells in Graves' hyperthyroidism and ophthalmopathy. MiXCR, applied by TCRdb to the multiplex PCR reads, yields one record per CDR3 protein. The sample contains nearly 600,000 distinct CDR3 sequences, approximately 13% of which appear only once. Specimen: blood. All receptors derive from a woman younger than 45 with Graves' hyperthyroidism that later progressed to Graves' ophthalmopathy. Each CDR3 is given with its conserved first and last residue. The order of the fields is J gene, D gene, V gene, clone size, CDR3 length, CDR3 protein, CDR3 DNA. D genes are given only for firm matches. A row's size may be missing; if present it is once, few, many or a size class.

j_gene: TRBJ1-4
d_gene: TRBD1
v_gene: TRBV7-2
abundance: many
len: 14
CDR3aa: CASSLGTGFEKLFF
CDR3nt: TGTGCCAGCAGCTTAGGGACAGGGTTTGAAAAACTGTTTTTT

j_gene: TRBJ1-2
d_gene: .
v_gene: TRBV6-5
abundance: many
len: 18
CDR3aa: CASSYSAGRTVTSYGYTF
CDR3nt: TGTGCCAGCAGTTACTCCGCGGGTAGGACAGTTACTTCATATGGCTACACCTTC

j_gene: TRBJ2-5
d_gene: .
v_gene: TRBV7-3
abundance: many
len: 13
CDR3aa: CASSPRTEETQYF
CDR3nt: TGTGCCAGCAGCCCAAGGACAGAAGAGACCCAGTACTTC

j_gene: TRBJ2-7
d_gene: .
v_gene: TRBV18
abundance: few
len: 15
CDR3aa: CASSPPVQGSYEQYF
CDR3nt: TGTGCCAGCTCACCACCAGTACAGGGTTCCTACGAGCAGTACTTC

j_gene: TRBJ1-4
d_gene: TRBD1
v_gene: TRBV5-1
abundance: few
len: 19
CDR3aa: CASSWEWTGSIDTNEKLFF
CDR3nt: TGCGCCAGCAGCTGGGAATGGACAGGATCAATCGACACAAATGAAAAACTGTTTTTT

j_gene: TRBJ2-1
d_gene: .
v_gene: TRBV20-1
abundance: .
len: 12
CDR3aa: CSEGRRYNEQFF
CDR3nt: TGCAGTGAGGGACGGAGGTACAATGAGCAGTTCTTC

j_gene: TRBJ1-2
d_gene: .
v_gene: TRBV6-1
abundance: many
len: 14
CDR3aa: CASSDKDRTIRYTF
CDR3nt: TGTGCCAGCAGTGATAAGGACAGAACGATCCGCTACACCTTC

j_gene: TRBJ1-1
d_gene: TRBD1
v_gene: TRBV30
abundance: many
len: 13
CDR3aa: CAWSVQGATEAFF
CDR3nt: TGTGCCTGGAGTGTACAGGGGGCCACTGAAGCTTTCTTT

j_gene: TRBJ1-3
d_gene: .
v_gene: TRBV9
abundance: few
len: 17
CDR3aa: CASSVEVGSYSGNTIYF
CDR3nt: TGTGCCAGCAGCGTAGAAGTCGGCTCCTACTCTGGAAACACCATATATTTT

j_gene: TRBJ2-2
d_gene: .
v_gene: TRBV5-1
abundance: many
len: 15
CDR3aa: CASSFGGTNTGELFF
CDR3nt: TGCGCCAGCAGCTTTGGTGGGACGAACACCGGGGAGCTGTTTTTT

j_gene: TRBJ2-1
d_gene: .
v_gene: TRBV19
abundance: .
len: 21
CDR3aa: CASSIVHIIGFRTVSYNEQFF
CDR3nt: TGTGCCAGTAGTATAGTTCACATTATCGGTTTTAGAACGGTTTCCTACAATGAGCAGTTCTTC

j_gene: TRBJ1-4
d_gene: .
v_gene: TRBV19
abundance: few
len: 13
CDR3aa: CACMSPTNEKLFF
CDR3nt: TGTGCCTGCATGAGTCCAACTAATGAAAAACTGTTTTTT

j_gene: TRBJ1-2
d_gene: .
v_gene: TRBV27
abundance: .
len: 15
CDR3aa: CASTDSGGNFGGYTF
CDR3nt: TGTGCCAGCACTGATTCCGGGGGCAATTTTGGTGGCTACACCTTC

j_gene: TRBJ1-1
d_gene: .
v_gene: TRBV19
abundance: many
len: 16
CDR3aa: CASSIDLGAMNTEAFF
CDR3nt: TGTGCCAGTAGTATAGATCTTGGCGCCATGAACACTGAAGCTTTCTTT

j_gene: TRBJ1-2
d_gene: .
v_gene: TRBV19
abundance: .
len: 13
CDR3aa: CASSISAAYGYTF
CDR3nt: TGTGCCAGTAGTATTTCCGCCGCCTATGGCTACACCTTC

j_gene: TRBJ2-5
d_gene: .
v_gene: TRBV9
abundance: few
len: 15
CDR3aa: CASSVGTVQQETQYF
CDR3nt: TGTGCCAGCAGCGTAGGGACCGTGCAACAAGAGACCCAGTACTTC

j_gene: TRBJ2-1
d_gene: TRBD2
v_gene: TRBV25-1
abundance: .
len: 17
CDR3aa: CASSEFPSGRAYNEQFF
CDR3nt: TGTGCCAGCAGTGAATTTCCTAGCGGGAGGGCTTACAATGAGCAGTTCTTC

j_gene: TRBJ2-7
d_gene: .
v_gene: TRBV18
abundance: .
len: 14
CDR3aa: CASSPLAAAYEQYF
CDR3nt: TGTGCCAGCTCACCTCTGGCGGCGGCCTACGAGCAGTACTTC

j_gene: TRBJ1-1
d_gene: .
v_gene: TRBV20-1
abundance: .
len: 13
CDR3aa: CSARTSLNTEAFF
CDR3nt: TGCAGTGCTAGGACGTCTTTGAACACTGAAGCTTTCTTT

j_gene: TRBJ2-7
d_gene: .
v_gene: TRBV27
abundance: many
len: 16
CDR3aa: CASSKPPEGRADEQYF
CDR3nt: TGTGCCAGCAGTAAACCCCCTGAGGGAAGGGCGGACGAGCAGTACTTC

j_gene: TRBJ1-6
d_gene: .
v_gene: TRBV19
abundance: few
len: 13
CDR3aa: CASSMGRNSPLHF
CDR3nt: TGTGCCAGTAGTATGGGAAGGAATTCACCCCTCCACTTT

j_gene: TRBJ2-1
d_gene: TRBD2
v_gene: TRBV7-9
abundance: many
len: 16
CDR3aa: CASSSVTSGSRNEQFF
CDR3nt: TGTGCCAGCAGCTCCGTGACTAGCGGGAGCCGCAATGAGCAGTTCTTC

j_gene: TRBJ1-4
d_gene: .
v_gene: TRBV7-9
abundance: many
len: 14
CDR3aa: CASSAPGTNEKLFF
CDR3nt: TGTGCCAGCAGCGCGCCAGGGACTAATGAAAAACTGTTTTTT

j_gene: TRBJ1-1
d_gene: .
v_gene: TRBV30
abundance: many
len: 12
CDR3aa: CAWSKLNTEAFF
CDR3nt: TGTGCCTGGAGTAAACTGAACACTGAAGCTTTCTTT

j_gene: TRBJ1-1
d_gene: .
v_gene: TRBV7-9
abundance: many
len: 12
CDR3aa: CASSVRAPEAFF
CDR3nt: TGTGCCAGCAGCGTCAGGGCGCCTGAAGCTTTCTTT

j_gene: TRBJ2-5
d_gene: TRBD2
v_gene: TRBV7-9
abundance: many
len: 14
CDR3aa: CATPTSAHQETQYF
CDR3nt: TGTGCCACACCGACTAGCGCCCACCAAGAGACCCAGTACTTC

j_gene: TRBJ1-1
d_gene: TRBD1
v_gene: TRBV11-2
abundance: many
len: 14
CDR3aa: CASSPPEGATEAFF
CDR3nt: TGTGCCAGCAGCCCCCCTGAGGGGGCGACTGAAGCTTTCTTT

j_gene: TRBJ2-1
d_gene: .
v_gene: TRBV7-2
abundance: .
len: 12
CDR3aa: CASSSPTYEQFF
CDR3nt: TGTGCCAGCAGCTCCCCTACCTACGAGCAGTTCTTC

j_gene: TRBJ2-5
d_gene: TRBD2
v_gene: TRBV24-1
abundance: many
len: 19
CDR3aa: CATSDRWGLAGEFGETQYF
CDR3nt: TGTGCCACCAGTGACCGTTGGGGGCTAGCGGGAGAATTTGGGGAGACCCAGTACTTC

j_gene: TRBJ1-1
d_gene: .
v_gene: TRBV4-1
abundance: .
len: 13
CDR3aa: CASSYVLGTEAFF
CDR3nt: TGCGCCAGCAGCTACGTTCTGGGAACTGAAGCTTTCTTT

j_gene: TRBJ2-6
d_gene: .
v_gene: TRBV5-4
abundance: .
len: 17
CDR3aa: CASSPGGSISGANVLTF
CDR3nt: TGTGCCAGCAGCCCCGGCGGCTCAATCTCTGGGGCCAACGTCCTGACTTTC

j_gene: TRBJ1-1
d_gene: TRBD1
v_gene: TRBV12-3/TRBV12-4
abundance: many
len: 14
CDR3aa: CASRRQGANTEAFF
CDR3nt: TGTGCCAGCAGACGACAGGGCGCGAACACTGAAGCTTTCTTT

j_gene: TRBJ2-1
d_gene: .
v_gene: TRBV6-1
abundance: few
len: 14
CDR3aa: CASSASESYNEQFF
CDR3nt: TGTGCCAGCAGTGCTAGCGAGTCCTACAATGAGCAGTTCTTC

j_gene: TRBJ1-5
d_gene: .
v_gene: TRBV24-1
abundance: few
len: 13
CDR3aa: CATSERHGQPQHF
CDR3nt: TGTGCCACCAGTGAACGACACGGTCAGCCCCAGCATTTT

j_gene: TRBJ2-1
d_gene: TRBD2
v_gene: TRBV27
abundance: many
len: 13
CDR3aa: CASRGGSYNEQFF
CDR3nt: TGTGCCAGCAGGGGCGGGAGCTACAATGAGCAGTTCTTC

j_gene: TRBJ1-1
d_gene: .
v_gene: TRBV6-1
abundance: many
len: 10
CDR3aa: CASTETGAFF
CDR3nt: TGTGCCAGCACGGAGACAGGAGCTTTCTTT